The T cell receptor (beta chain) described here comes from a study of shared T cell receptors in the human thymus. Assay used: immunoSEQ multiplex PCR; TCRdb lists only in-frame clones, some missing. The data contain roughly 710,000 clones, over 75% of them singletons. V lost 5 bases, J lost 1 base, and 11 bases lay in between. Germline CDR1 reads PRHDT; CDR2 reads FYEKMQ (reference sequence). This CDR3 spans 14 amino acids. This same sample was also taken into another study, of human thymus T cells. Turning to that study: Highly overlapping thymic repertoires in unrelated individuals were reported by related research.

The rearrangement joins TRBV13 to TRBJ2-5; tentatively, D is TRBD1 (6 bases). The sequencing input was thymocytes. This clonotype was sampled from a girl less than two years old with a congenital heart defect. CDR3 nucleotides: TGTGCCAGCAGCATACAGGGTGCCCAAGAGACCCAGTACTTC. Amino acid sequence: CASSIQGAQETQYF.